This T cell receptor (beta chain) was identified in a study of T-cell reconstitution after alpha-beta-depleted transplantation in children. Study findings and constraints: Some patients' high day-60 TCRbeta diversity was traced to surviving recipient T cells and thymic progenitors. At around two months after transplant, the alpha-beta T cells were reportedly derived from several hundred expanded clones that came from non-depleted graft cells. T-cell counts and diversity were attributed mostly to newly produced T cells one year after transplant.

This clonotype was recorded a few times. Antigen specificity is unknown. Trimming removed 0 bases from V and 6 bases from J, with 9 bases in between. The germline CDR1 and CDR2 sequences are SNHLY and FYNNEI. The CDR3 runs to 13 residues. Unique molecular identifiers tagged the TCRbeta library. TCRdb re-analysed the PCR reads in MiXCR, keeping a single row per CDR3 protein. The sample contains 140,000 to 150,000 distinct CDR3 sequences, around 8.5% of which appear only once. Sequencing used PBMCs, mostly from graft donor cells, obtained 180 days after TCRalphabeta/CD19-depleted stem cell transplant. This receptor was identified in a female patient between 2 and 15 years old who had a stem cell transplant for congenital amegakaryocytic thrombocytopenia, so the T cells may come from the graft donor. This rearrangement joins TRBV2 to TRBJ2-7; a weak D match, TRBD2 (5 bases). CDR3 sequence (DNA): TGTGCCAGCAGTGAAGCTAAGCGGATCGAGCAGTACTTC. It is translated as CASSEAKRIEQYF.